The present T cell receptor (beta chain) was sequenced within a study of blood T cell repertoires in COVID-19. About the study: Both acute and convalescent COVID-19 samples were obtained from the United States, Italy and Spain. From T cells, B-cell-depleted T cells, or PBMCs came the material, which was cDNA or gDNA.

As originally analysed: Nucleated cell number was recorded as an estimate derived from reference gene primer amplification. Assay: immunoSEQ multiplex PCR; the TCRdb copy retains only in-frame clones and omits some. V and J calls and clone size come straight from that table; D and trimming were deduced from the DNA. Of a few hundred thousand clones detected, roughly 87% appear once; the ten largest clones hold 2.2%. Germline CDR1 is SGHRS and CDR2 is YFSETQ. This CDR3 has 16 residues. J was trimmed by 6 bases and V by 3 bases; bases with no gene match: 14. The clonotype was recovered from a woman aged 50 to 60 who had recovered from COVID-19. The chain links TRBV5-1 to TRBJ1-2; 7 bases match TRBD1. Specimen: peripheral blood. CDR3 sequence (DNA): TGCGCCAGCAGCTCTAGAACAGGGGCGCCGGTCGATGGCTACACCTTC. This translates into CASSSRTGAPVDGYTF.